One and the same sample provided the 19 T cell receptor beta chains below, sequenced in a study of PD-L1 blockade in urothelial cancer. Measured with immunoSEQ multiplex PCR; TCRdb has only the in-frame clones, and not every one. The table lists some 52,000 clones, approximately 80% of them singletons. Source: PBMCs, taken around atezolizumab (anti-PD-L1) treatment. These receptors were taken from a man between 65 and 85 years old with urothelial cancer.

This clone was seen ten or more times. The chain recombines TRBV5-4 with TRBJ2-7; TRBD2 matches 9 bases. The CDR3 sequence is 14 residues long. V lost 2 bases and J lost 5; bases outside the gene matches: 5. Looked up from germline, CDR1 is SGHNT and CDR2 is YYREEE (reference sequence). The CDR3 DNA reads TGTGCCAGCAGCTTTGGGTTAGCGGGAGACGAGCAGTACTTC. Translation gives CASSFGLAGDEQYF.

As DNA, the CDR3 is TGTGCCAGCAGCTTGCCAAAGACAGGGAAACGCGATACGCAGTATTTT. It encodes CASSLPKTGKRDTQYF. The V call is TRBV11-3, the J call TRBJ2-3, with 7 bases fitting TRBD1. CDR3 length: 16 residues. In germline, CDR1 is SGHNT, CDR2 YENEEA. With 3 bases clipped from V and 6 bases from J, the junction kept 12 bases outside the gene matches.

The chain links TRBV4-1 to TRBJ2-1; TRBD2 might be the D (6 bases). This CDR3 is built from 16 residues. Trimming shortened V by 0 bases and J by 2 bases, and 11 bases separated the two germline ends. The germline CDR1 and CDR2 sequences are MGHRA and YSYEKL. The DNA for the CDR3 is TGCGCCAGCAGCCAAGATTTTCGGGAGCCCTACAATGAGCAGTTCTTC. This gives the protein CASSQDFREPYNEQFF.

This clone was detected once. This sequence joins TRBV25-1 and TRBJ1-1; D is possibly TRBD1 (5 bases). The CDR3 loop spans 12 amino acids. The germline gives CDR1 MGHDK, CDR2 SYGVNS. V was clipped by 3 bases and J by 8 bases, with 10 bases between them. CDR3 in DNA: TGTGCCAGCAGTGAGCAGACAGACGAAGCTTTCTTT. It codes for CASSEQTDEAFF.

The rearrangement links TRBV2 to TRBJ1-1, with D perhaps TRBD1 (5 bases). The CDR3 runs 16 residues. Trimming left V 2 bases short and J 4 bases short, with 17 bases between. CDR1 and CDR2 (germline): SNHLY, FYNNEI. The CDR3 DNA is TGTGCCAGCAGTGAATTGGAGGGGCTCTGGGGCACTGAAGCTTTCTTT. Translating it yields CASSELEGLWGTEAFF.

V usage is TRBV7-9 and J usage is TRBJ2-1, with D perhaps TRBD1 (6 bases). V was clipped by 5 bases and J by 10 bases, with 30 bases between them. CDR3 length: 18 residues. Germline V gene data show CDR1 as SEHNR and CDR2 as FQNEAQ (reference sequence). Written as DNA, the CDR3 is TGTGCCAGCAGCCGCGGACAAGGTGCAGGGGCCGGTGGACGGGAGCAGTTCTTC. The encoded protein is CASSRGQGAGAGGREQFF.

The chain couples TRBV4-2 to TRBJ1-6, with D unclear. Trimming cost V 0 bases and J 9 bases, with 9 bases left between them. The CDR3 is 14 residues long. The V gene's germline CDR1 is LGHNA and CDR2 YNFKEQ. In nucleotides, the CDR3 is TGTGCCAGCAGCCAAGATCCCCGGGGTTCACCCCTCCACTTT. As protein: CASSQDPRGSPLHF.

The J gene is TRBJ1-5, the V gene TRBV9; D is ambiguous. The CDR3 has 14 residues. CDR1 is SGDLS and CDR2 is YYNGEE in the germline V gene. The V and J ends lost 4 bases and 3 bases respectively, with 11 bases between them. The CDR3 DNA follows: TGTGCCAGCAGCTCTAGACCGGTCAATCAGCCCCAGCATTTT. Its translation is CASSSRPVNQPQHF.

The J gene is TRBJ2-1, the V gene TRBV11-3, with TRBD2 matching 7 bases. V trimming: 5 bases; J trimming: 5 bases; junction bases outside the gene matches: 9. Germline CDR1 is SGHNT and CDR2 is YENEEA. This CDR3 has 15 residues. CDR3 DNA sequence: TGTGCCAGCAGCCCTCGGGGGGTAGGTAACAATGAGCAGTTCTTC. This translates into CASSPRGVGNNEQFF.

The chain uses TRBV7-2 and TRBJ2-1; TRBD2 agrees at 9 bases. J was trimmed by 5 bases and V by 1 base; bases with no gene match: 3. The CDR3 sequence is 15 residues long. Germline V gives CDR1 SGHTA, CDR2 FQGNSA. CDR3 sequence (DNA): TGTGCCAGCAGCTTAGTAGCGGGAGTCGACAATGAGCAGTTCTTC. It yields the protein CASSLVAGVDNEQFF. Complete variable domain (other parts from reference TRBV7-2 and TRBJ2-1): GAGVSQSPSNKVTEKGKDVELRCDPISGHTALYWYRQSLGQGLEFLIYFQGNSAPDKSGLPSDRFSAERTGGSVSTLTIQRTQQEDSAVYLCASSLVAGVDNEQFFGPGTRLTVL.

This clone came up a few times. The genes are TRBV10-3 and TRBJ2-7, with D possibly being TRBD2 (5 bases). V shed 4 bases and J shed 6 bases, with 16 bases lying between them. The CDR3 length is 14 residues. The germline V gene encodes CDR1 ENHRY and CDR2 SYGVKD. The CDR3 loop is CAISGGGGKVEQYF. CDR3 nucleotides: TGTGCCATCAGTGGGGGTGGAGGAAAGGTCGAGCAGTACTTC.

In its sample, this clone was seen a few times. The chain recombines TRBV12-2 with TRBJ1-2; the table assigns TRBD1, which was not confirmed against the DNA. TRBV12-2 is a documented pseudogene. The CDR3 extends over 15 amino acids. DNA for the CDR3: TGTGCAAGTCGCTTAGTCGGCAGGATTCGCTATGGCTACACCTTC. Amino acids: CASRLVGRIRYGYTF.

The chain combines TRBV6-5 with TRBJ1-2; no clear D. The germline V and J ends were trimmed by 5 bases and 4 bases, with 17 bases remaining between them. This CDR3 spans 15 amino acids. CDR1 and CDR2 from the germline V gene are MNHEY and SVGAGI. This chain's CDR3 is CASSKFGSQVYGYTF. The DNA of the CDR3 is TGTGCCAGCAGTAAATTCGGGAGTCAGGTCTATGGCTACACCTTC.

The chain joins TRBV18 to TRBJ2-3; a weak D match, TRBD2 (5 bases). The CDR3 contains 14 residues. V gave up 3 bases and J gave up 2 bases, with 9 bases separating them. The germline V gene encodes CDR1 KGHSH and CDR2 LQKENI. CDR3 DNA sequence: TGTGCCAGCTCACCGAAGGAGGTCACAGATACGCAGTATTTT. Translation gives CASSPKEVTDTQYF. The full variable domain, with the rest looked up from reference TRBV18 and TRBJ2-3, is NAGVMQNPRHLVRRRGQEARLRCSPMKGHSHVYWYRQLPEEGLKFMVYLQKENIIDESGMPKERFSAEFPKEGPSILRIQQVVRGDSAAYFCASSPKEVTDTQYFGPGTRLTVL.

There are a few counts of this clone. CDR3 in DNA: TGTGCCAGCAAGAGAGGGGGCTCACAGCCCCAGCATTTT. Translated, it gives CASKRGGSQPQHF. The chain carries TRBV7-2 and TRBJ1-5; 7 bases agree with TRBD1. From germline, CDR1 is SGHTA and CDR2 FQGNSA. V was clipped by 7 bases and J by 7 bases; unmatched bases: 7. The CDR3 has 13 amino acids.

The chain recombines TRBV6-1 with TRBJ2-7, with a weak D call TRBD2 (6 bases). The V gene lost 4 bases and the J gene lost 2 bases, with 21 bases spanning the gap. From germline, CDR1 is MNHNS and CDR2 SASEGT. The CDR3 sequence is 17 residues long. The CDR3 protein is CASSATSGGSGPYEQYF. The CDR3 DNA reads as TGTGCCAGCAGTGCTACCTCTGGAGGGAGCGGACCCTACGAGCAGTACTTC.

The chain carries TRBV28 and TRBJ2-1; 8 bases align to TRBD2. The CDR3 has 18 amino acids. Per the germline V gene, CDR1 is MDHEN and CDR2 is SYDVKM. The junction had 17 bases not matched to a gene; V was cut back by 6 bases and J by 4 bases. CDR3 DNA: TGTGCCAGCAGCAGAGGGAGTCAGCGGGGGAGGGGTTACAATGAGCAGTTCTTC. It is translated as CASSRGSQRGRGYNEQFF.

This chain links TRBV5-1 with TRBJ1-3; TRBD1 might be the D (6 bases). With 4 bases removed from V and 0 bases from J, the gap between germline ends came to 14 bases. The CDR3 runs 16 residues. Germline CDR1 SGHRS, CDR2 YFSETQ. This CDR3 is CASSPRDTRSGNTIYF. The DNA of the CDR3 is TGCGCCAGCAGCCCCCGGGACACCCGCTCTGGAAACACCATATATTTT.

V gene TRBV9 combines with J gene TRBJ1-1; the match to TRBD1 covers 10 bases. Germline CDR1 SGDLS, CDR2 YYNGEE. CDR3 length equals 13 residues. The V segment lost 4 bases and the J segment 10 bases; nucleotides outside the gene matches: 7. CDR3 protein: CASSPQDRGRAFF. The CDR3 bases are TGTGCCAGCAGCCCCCAGGACAGGGGGAGAGCTTTCTTT.